The 30 T cell receptor beta chains below come from one sample, sequenced in a study of cytomegalovirus exposure and HLA in healthy donors. PCR used 60 Vbeta primers and 13 Jbeta primers. The table came from immunoSEQ multiplex PCR; TCRdb's copy has only in-frame clones and leaves some out. The sample records 90,000 to 140,000 clones, over 70% being singletons. The source material was PBMCs. All receptors derive from a young man in good health and CMV-seronegative.

This rearrangement joins TRBV19 to TRBJ2-6, with TRBD1 identical over 7 bases. Germline V gene sequence: CDR1 LNHDA, CDR2 SQIVND (reference sequence). V was clipped by 3 bases and J by 11 bases; unmatched bases: 10. This CDR3 region has 15 residues. For the CDR3, the DNA is TGTGCCAGTAGTATTATGTCAGGGGGTCCAGACGTCCTGACTTTC. Protein product: CASSIMSGGPDVLTF. The variable domain in full, completed from reference TRBV19 and TRBJ2-6, reads DGGITQSPKYLFRKEGQNVTLSCEQNLNHDAMYWYRQDPGQGLRLIYYSQIVNDFQKGDIAEGYSVSREKKESFPLTVTSAQKNPTAFYLCASSIMSGGPDVLTFGAGSRLTVL.

J is TRBJ1-2 and V is TRBV10-3; the match to TRBD1 covers 10 bases. With V trimmed by 7 bases and J by 8 bases, 7 bases remained unmatched. Looked up from germline, CDR1 is ENHRY and CDR2 is SYGVKD. CDR3 size: 13 residues. CDR3 loop: CAITGQGILGYTF. CDR3 DNA: TGTGCCATCACGGGACAGGGGATCTTAGGCTACACCTTC.

This clone has a count of ten or more. The gene calls are TRBV7-2 and TRBJ1-6; D call uncertain. Germline loops: CDR1 SGHTA, CDR2 FQGNSA. The CDR3 contains 12 residues. Trimming took off 4 bases at V and 8 bases at J, with 6 bases between the two ends. The CDR3: CASSSSHSPLHF. The CDR3 DNA reads TGTGCCAGCAGCTCATCCCATTCACCCCTCCACTTT.

The chain has TRBV28 and TRBJ2-1; the match to TRBD2 covers 11 bases. J gave up 3 bases and V 4 bases, and 8 bases lay outside the gene matches. The CDR3 has 17 residues. Germline V gene data show CDR1 as MDHEN and CDR2 as SYDVKM. CDR3 sequence: CASSSSGLAGVYNEQFF. In DNA form, the CDR3 reads TGTGCCAGCAGTTCATCCGGACTAGCGGGCGTCTACAATGAGCAGTTCTTC.

The rearrangement joins TRBV2 to TRBJ1-1; D not resolved. Trimming stripped 2 bases from V and 1 base from J, with 11 bases between. This CDR3 has 15 amino acids. Germline values: CDR1 SNHLY, CDR2 FYNNEI. The CDR3 coding sequence is TGTGCCAGCAGTGAAACTGGACTGAGGAACACTGAAGCTTTCTTT. This encodes CASSETGLRNTEAFF.

This clone was seen a handful of times. As DNA, the CDR3 is TGTGCCAGCAGATCTAGCGGGTCTTACAATGAGCAGTTCTTC. This gives the protein CASRSSGSYNEQFF. The J gene is TRBJ2-1, the V gene TRBV28; 8 bases agree with TRBD2. Per germline, CDR1 MDHEN and CDR2 SYDVKM. The CDR3 loop spans 14 amino acids. V was clipped by 6 bases and J by 4 bases; unmatched bases: 5.

This clone was seen a single time. The chain employs TRBV25-1 and TRBJ2-7, with 15 bases matching TRBD2. Germline loops: CDR1 MGHDK, CDR2 SYGVNS. The CDR3 spans 14 residues. V shed 8 bases, J shed 6 bases, and the junction held 5 bases outside the gene matches. CDR3 bases: TGTGCCAGCGGACTAGCGGGAGGGCACCGCGAGCAGTACTTC. It codes for CASGLAGGHREQYF.

The V gene is TRBV5-4, the J gene TRBJ2-7, with D tentatively TRBD1 (6 bases). The germline V gene has CDR1 SGHNT and CDR2 YYREEE (reference sequence). The V gene lost 3 bases and the J gene lost 5 bases, with 9 bases spanning the gap. The CDR3 sequence is 12 residues long. The CDR3: CASSSTGNEQYF. CDR3 nucleotides: TGTGCCAGCAGCTCTACAGGGAACGAGCAGTACTTC.

The chain recombines TRBV5-1 with TRBJ2-1, with a possible D match to TRBD1 (5 bases). The length of the CDR3 is 15 residues. V was clipped by 0 bases and J by 0 bases, with 7 bases between them. The germline V gene has CDR1 SGHRS and CDR2 YFSETQ. The CDR3 DNA follows: TGCGCCAGCAGCTTGGGTACAGGCTCCTACAATGAGCAGTTCTTC. It codes for CASSLGTGSYNEQFF.

The rearrangement uses TRBV2 and TRBJ2-2; D gene unclear. The germline gives CDR1 SNHLY, CDR2 FYNNEI. The CDR3 is 12 residues long. V lost 5 bases, J lost 6 bases, and 7 bases lay in between. In nucleotides, the CDR3 is TGTGCCAGCAGTCTGAGCTCCGGGGAGCTGTTTTTT. This encodes CASSLSSGELFF. Using reference TRBV2 and TRBJ2-2 for the parts outside the CDR3, the full variable domain is EPEVTQTPSHQVTQMGQEVILRCVPISNHLYFYWYRQILGQKVEFLVSFYNNEISEKSEIFDDQFSVERPDGSNFTLKIRSTKLEDSAMYFCASSLSSGELFFGEGSRLTVL.

J is TRBJ2-7 and V is TRBV7-9, with 8 bases aligning to TRBD2. The junction had 6 bases not matched to a gene; V was cut back by 2 bases and J by 3 bases. CDR1 and CDR2 from the germline V gene are SEHNR and FQNEAQ (reference sequence). The CDR3 contains 15 residues. CDR3 DNA: TGTGCCAGCAGCTTAATAACTAGCGGAAGCTACGAGCAGTACTTC. It encodes CASSLITSGSYEQYF.

This clone was counted only a few times. This chain joins TRBV13 and TRBJ2-7, with D maybe TRBD1 (6 bases). V was trimmed by 6 bases and J by 12 bases, leaving 21 bases between them. This CDR3 is 13 amino acids long. CDR1 and CDR2 (germline): PRHDT, FYEKMQ (reference sequence). CDR3 sequence reads: CASSLAGADSLYF. The CDR3, as DNA: TGTGCCAGCAGTTTGGCTGGGGCGGACAGTCTGTACTTC.

The chain is built from TRBV29-1 and TRBJ2-5, with TRBD2 identical over 12 bases. CDR3 length equals 15 residues. Germline V gives CDR1 SQVTM, CDR2 ANQGSEA. V lost 7 bases and J lost 5; bases outside the gene matches: 11. CDR3: CSAIHWTSGNETQYF. The CDR3 DNA reads TGCAGCGCTATCCATTGGACTAGCGGGAACGAGACCCAGTACTTC.

V is TRBV7-2 and J is TRBJ2-3, with 13 bases identical to TRBD2. The CDR3 sequence is 17 residues long. The V gene's germline CDR1 is SGHTA and CDR2 FQGNSA. V lost 1 base and J lost 1; bases outside the gene matches: 2. The CDR3 spells CASSLGLAGGRTDTQYF. The CDR3 bases are TGTGCCAGCAGCTTAGGACTAGCGGGAGGTCGCACAGATACGCAGTATTTT.

The V and J genes are TRBV4-1 and TRBJ2-7, with TRBD2 identical over 12 bases. Germline V gene lookup returns CDR1 MGHRA and CDR2 YSYEKL. The CDR3 runs to 15 residues. The ends lost 5 bases at V and 4 bases at J; junction bases unmatched: 6. DNA of the CDR3: TGCGCCAGCAGCGCCCAACTAGCGGGAGGTTACGAGCAGTACTTC. Amino acids: CASSAQLAGGYEQYF.

This rearrangement joins TRBV14 to TRBJ1-1; D call uncertain. This CDR3 has 14 residues. V lost 2 bases to trimming and J lost 2 bases, with 9 bases between them. In germline, CDR1 is SGHDN, CDR2 FVKESK. The CDR3 nucleotides are TGTGCCAGCAGCCAAACACCGCCTAACACTGAAGCTTTCTTT. Translation: CASSQTPPNTEAFF.

This sequence joins TRBV11-2 and TRBJ2-7, with D possibly matching TRBD2 (6 bases). Germline V CDR1 and CDR2: SGHAT, FQNNGV. Trimming shortened V by 7 bases and J by 5 bases, and 15 bases separated the two germline ends. CDR3 length: 13 residues. CDR3 loop: CASTRDWGHEQYF. The DNA of the CDR3 is TGTGCCAGCACCAGGGACTGGGGCCACGAGCAGTACTTC.

The genes are TRBV11-3 and TRBJ2-3; D possibly corresponds to TRBD1 (6 bases). The CDR3 has 14 residues. From germline, CDR1 is SGHNT and CDR2 YENEEA. The V end was cut by 5 bases, the J end by 6 bases, with 15 bases between. CDR3: CASSHHRDQDTQYF. CDR3 sequence (DNA): TGTGCCAGCAGCCACCACAGGGATCAGGATACGCAGTATTTT.

The chain combines TRBV5-1 with TRBJ2-2, with 7 positions matching TRBD1. V lost 2 bases, J lost 2 bases, and 6 bases stayed unmatched. The CDR3 is 16 amino acids. The germline V gene has CDR1 SGHRS and CDR2 YFSETQ. The CDR3 DNA sequence: TGCGCCAGCAGCTTCCAGACAGGGCCAAACACCGGGGAGCTGTTTTTT. This translates into CASSFQTGPNTGELFF.

The genes are TRBV19 and TRBJ2-1; D unresolved. The germline V and J ends were trimmed by 5 bases and 0 bases, with 20 bases remaining between them. CDR1 is LNHDA and CDR2 is SQIVND in the germline V gene (reference sequence). This CDR3 has 18 amino acids. CDR3 in amino acids: CASSLTNKASLSYNEQFF. The CDR3 nucleotides are TGTGCCAGTAGTCTAACTAATAAGGCTTCTCTCTCCTACAATGAGCAGTTCTTC.

This clone was observed a few times. The chain joins TRBV6-5 to TRBJ1-2; 10 nucleotides line up with TRBD1. Germline V CDR1 and CDR2: MNHEY, SVGAGI. The CDR3 extends over 12 amino acids. The trim removed 10 bases at V and 12 bases at J, leaving 11 bases unmatched. For the CDR3, the DNA is TGTGCCACCAACACTCGGGACAGGGGTAACACCTTC. Its translation is CATNTRDRGNTF.

The chain recombines TRBV5-1 with TRBJ1-4, with 8 bases aligning to TRBD1. The germline V gene has CDR1 SGHRS and CDR2 YFSETQ. CDR3 length: 15 amino acids. Trimming cost V 1 base and J 3 bases; bases outside gene matches: 2. Here the CDR3 reads CASSLQGAANEKLFF. For the CDR3, the DNA is TGCGCCAGCAGCTTGCAGGGGGCGGCTAATGAAAAACTGTTTTTT. The full variable domain, rest sourced from reference TRBV5-1 and TRBJ1-4, is KAGVTQTPRYLIKTRGQQVTLSCSPISGHRSVSWYQQTPGQGLQFLFEYFSETQRNKGNFPGRFSGRQFSNSRSEMNVSTLELGDSALYLCASSLQGAANEKLFFGSGTQLSVL.

With respect to this clone: Compared with germline, one end of the junction differs, possibly owing to a read error. CDR3 region: CSSSRTGNEQYF. CDR3 nucleotides: TGTTCCAGCAGCAGGACAGGGAACGAGCAGTACTTC. This chain connects TRBV7-9 to TRBJ2-7; 8 nucleotides line up with TRBD1. The CDR3 is 12 residues long. CDR1 is SEHNR, CDR2 FQNEAQ, per germline (reference sequence). The entire variable domain, with the rest obtained from reference TRBV7-9 and TRBJ2-7, is as follows: DTGVSQNPRHKITKRGQNVTFRCDPISEHNRLYWYRQTLGQGPEFLTYFQNEAQLEKSRLLSDRFSAERPKGSFSTLEIQRTEQGDSAMYLCSSSRTGNEQYFGPGTRLTVT.

The rearrangement uses TRBV10-1 and TRBJ2-2, with D unclear. Trimming pared 6 bases from V and 1 base from J, leaving 12 bases between. Germline-derived CDR1 and CDR2 are WNHNN and SYGVQD (reference sequence). The CDR3 has 15 residues. CDR3: CASSRHRLNTGELFF. Here the CDR3 DNA reads TGCGCCAGCAGCCGACACCGGTTGAACACCGGGGAGCTGTTTTTT.

The V and J genes are TRBV29-1 and TRBJ2-3, with TRBD1 matching 10 bases. The CDR3 length is 16 residues. With V trimmed by 4 bases and J by 6 bases, 13 bases remained unmatched. CDR1 and CDR2 from the germline V gene are SQVTM and ANQGSEA. CDR3 sequence: CSVVAGTGEGRDTQYF. The CDR3 nucleotides read TGCAGCGTTGTTGCCGGGACAGGGGAGGGGAGGGATACGCAGTATTTT.

A few counts support this clone. This rearrangement joins TRBV18 to TRBJ1-6; D not resolved. The CDR3 length is 13 residues. The germline gives CDR1 KGHSH, CDR2 LQKENI. V was shortened by 5 bases and J by 11 bases, with 13 bases between the two germline ends. In nucleotides, the CDR3 is TGTGCCAGCTCATCAGGCATGGATACACCCCTCCACTTT. Protein: CASSSGMDTPLHF.

This chain joins TRBV2 and TRBJ2-1; a weak D match, TRBD2 (6 bases). CDR1 is SNHLY and CDR2 is FYNNEI in the germline V gene. The CDR3 sequence is 13 residues long. Trimming shortened V by 8 bases and J by 5 bases, and 13 bases separated the two germline ends. This CDR3 reads CASSGERDNEQFF. The DNA for the CDR3 is TGTGCCAGCTCGGGGGAAAGGGACAATGAGCAGTTCTTC.

The V and J genes are TRBV5-1 and TRBJ2-5; TRBD2 matches 7 bases. The CDR3 length is 15 residues. V lost 4 bases to trimming and J lost 5 bases; unmatched junction nucleotides: 11. The germline CDR1 and CDR2 sequences are SGHRS and YFSETQ. CDR3: CASSRLTGGEETQYF. CDR3 sequence (DNA): TGCGCCAGCAGCCGATTAACGGGAGGTGAGGAGACCCAGTACTTC.

This clone was detected once. The genes are TRBV11-2 and TRBJ1-5; 10 nucleotides line up with TRBD1. In germline, CDR1 is SGHAT, CDR2 FQNNGV. This CDR3 region has 15 residues. V shed 5 bases, J shed 6 bases, and the junction held 7 bases outside the gene matches. The DNA for the CDR3 is TGTGCCAGCAGCCCGACAGGGGGCGCGTCTCAGCCCCAGCATTTT. It encodes CASSPTGGASQPQHF.

The CDR3, as DNA: TGTGCCAGCGCCCCGTTGACGGGGGACAATGAGCAGTTCTTC. Translated: CASAPLTGDNEQFF. J is TRBJ2-1 and V is TRBV28, with D tentatively TRBD2 (6 bases). The CDR3 loop spans 14 amino acids. V lost 8 bases to trimming and J lost 5 bases, with 16 bases between them. Germline V gives CDR1 MDHEN, CDR2 SYDVKM.